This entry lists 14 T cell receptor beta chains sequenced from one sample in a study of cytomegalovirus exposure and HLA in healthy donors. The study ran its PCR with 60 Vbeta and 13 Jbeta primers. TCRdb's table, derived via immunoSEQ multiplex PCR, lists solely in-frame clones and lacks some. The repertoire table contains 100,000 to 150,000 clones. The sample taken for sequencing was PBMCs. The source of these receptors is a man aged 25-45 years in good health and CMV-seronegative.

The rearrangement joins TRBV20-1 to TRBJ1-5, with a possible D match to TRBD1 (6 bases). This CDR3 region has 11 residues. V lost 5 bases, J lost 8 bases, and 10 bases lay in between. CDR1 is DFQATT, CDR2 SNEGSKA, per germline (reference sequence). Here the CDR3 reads CSASGVEPQHF. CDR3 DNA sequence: TGCAGTGCTTCAGGGGTTGAGCCCCAGCATTTT.

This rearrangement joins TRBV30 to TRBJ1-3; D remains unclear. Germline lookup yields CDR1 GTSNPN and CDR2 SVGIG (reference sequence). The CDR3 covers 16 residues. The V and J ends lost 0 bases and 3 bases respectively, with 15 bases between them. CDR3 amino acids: CAWSVAGGNFGNTIYF. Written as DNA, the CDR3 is TGTGCCTGGAGTGTTGCGGGAGGTAACTTTGGAAACACCATATATTTT.

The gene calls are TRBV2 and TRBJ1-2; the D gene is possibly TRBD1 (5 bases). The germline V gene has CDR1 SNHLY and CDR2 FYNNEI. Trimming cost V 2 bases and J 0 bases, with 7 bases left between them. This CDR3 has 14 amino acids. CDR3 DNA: TGTGCCAGCAGTGAACAGGGTTCTAACTATGGCTACACCTTC. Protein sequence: CASSEQGSNYGYTF. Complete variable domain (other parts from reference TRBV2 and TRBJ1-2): EPEVTQTPSHQVTQMGQEVILRCVPISNHLYFYWYRQILGQKVEFLVSFYNNEISEKSEIFDDQFSVERPDGSNFTLKIRSTKLEDSAMYFCASSEQGSNYGYTFGSGTRLTVV.

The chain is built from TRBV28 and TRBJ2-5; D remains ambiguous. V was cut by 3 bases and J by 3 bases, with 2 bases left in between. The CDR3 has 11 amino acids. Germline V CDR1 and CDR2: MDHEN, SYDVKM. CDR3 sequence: CASSFKETQYF. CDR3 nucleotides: TGTGCCAGCAGTTTTAAAGAGACCCAGTACTTC. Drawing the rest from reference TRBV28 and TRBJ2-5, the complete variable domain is DVKVTQSSRYLVKRTGEKVFLECVQDMDHENMFWYRQDPGLGLRLIYFSYDVKMKEKGDIPEGYSVSREKKERFSLILESASTNQTSMYLCASSFKETQYFGPGTRLLVL.

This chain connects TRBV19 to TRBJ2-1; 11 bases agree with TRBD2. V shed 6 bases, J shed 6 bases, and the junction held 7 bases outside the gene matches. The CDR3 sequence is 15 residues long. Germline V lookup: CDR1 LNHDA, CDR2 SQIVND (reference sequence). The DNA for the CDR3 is TGTGCCAGTAGCCGACTAGCGGGACCACTCAATGAGCAGTTCTTC. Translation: CASSRLAGPLNEQFF.

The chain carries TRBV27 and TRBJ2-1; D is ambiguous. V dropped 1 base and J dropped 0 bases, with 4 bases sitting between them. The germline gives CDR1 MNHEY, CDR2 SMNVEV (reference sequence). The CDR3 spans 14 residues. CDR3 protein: CASSLYRSYNEQFF. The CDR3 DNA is TGTGCCAGCAGTTTATATCGCTCCTACAATGAGCAGTTCTTC.

This CDR3 reads CASSRQVSGANVLTF. CDR3 DNA sequence: TGCGCCAGCAGCCGGCAGGTCTCTGGGGCCAACGTCCTGACTTTC. The chain has TRBV4-3 and TRBJ2-6; D remains unclear. V lost 4 bases and J 0 bases, leaving 7 bases between the germline ends. This CDR3 has 15 amino acids. Germline V CDR1 and CDR2: LGHNA, YSLEER.

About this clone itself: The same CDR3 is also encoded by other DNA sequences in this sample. The CDR3 sequence is CASSERTSGSYEQYF. CDR3 in DNA: TGTGCCAGCAGTGAAAGGACTAGCGGGAGCTACGAGCAGTACTTC. This chain uses TRBV6-1 with TRBJ2-7, with 13 bases aligning to TRBD2. V lost 2 bases, J lost 3 bases, and 1 base stayed unmatched. CDR3 length: 15 amino acids. Germline loops: CDR1 MNHNS, CDR2 SASEGT.

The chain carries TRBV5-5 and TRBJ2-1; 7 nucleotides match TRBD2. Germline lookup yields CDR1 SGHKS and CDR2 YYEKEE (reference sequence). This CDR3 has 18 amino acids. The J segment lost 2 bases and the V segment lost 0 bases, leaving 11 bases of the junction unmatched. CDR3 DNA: TGTGCCAGCAGCTTGGCCTCTAGCGGACCGGGGGCCTACAATGAGCAGTTCTTC. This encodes CASSLASSGPGAYNEQFF.

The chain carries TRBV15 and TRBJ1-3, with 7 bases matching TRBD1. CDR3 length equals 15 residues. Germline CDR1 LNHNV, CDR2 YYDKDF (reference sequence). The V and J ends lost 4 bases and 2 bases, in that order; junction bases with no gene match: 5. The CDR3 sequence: CATSTLDRAGNTIYF. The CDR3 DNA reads TGTGCCACCAGCACCCTAGACAGGGCTGGAAACACCATATATTTT.

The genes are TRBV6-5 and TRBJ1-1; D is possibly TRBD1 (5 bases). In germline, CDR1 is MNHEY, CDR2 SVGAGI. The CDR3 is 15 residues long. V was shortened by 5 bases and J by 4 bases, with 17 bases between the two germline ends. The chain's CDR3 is CASSRGVGRGTEAFF. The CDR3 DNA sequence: TGTGCCAGCAGTAGGGGTGTGGGGAGGGGCACTGAAGCTTTCTTT.

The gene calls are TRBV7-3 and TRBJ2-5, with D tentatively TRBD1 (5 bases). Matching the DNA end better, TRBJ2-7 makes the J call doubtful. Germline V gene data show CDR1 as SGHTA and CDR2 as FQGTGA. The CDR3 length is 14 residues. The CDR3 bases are TGTGCCAGCAGCAAACGCTGGGGCACATACGAGCAGTACTTC. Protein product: CASSKRWGTYEQYF.

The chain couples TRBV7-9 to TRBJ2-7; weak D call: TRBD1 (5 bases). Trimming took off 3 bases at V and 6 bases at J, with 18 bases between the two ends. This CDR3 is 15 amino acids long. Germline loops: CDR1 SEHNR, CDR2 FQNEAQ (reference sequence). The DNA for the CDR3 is TGTGCCAGCAGCTTCGCCGCGGCAGGGTTCGGCGAGCAGTACTTC. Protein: CASSFAAAGFGEQYF.

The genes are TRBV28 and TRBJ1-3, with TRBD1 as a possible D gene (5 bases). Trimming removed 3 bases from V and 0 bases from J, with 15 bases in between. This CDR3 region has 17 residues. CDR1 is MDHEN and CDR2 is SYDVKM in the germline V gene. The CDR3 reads CASSFDLGGFSGNTIYF. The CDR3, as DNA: TGTGCCAGCAGTTTTGATCTCGGGGGGTTCTCTGGAAACACCATATATTTT.